Following are 15 T cell receptor beta chains from one sample sequenced in a study of cytomegalovirus exposure and HLA in healthy donors (dated by TCRdb to the late 2010s). The library was produced with the immunoSEQ multiplex PCR assay. For the multiplex PCR, a mixture combining 60 forward primers for TCR Vbeta segments and 13 reverse primers for TCR Jbeta segments was used. TCRdb's version of the immuneACCESS table is confined to in-frame rearrangements and falls short of the full clone set. An unresolved V gene accounts for under half of the shortfall where checked; the remainder is of unknown origin. A total of 150,000 or so clones appear in this sample, over 60% of them only once. Of the sample, 4% falls within the top ten clones. Specimen: PBMCs. The receptors shown here come from a woman aged 40 to 55 in good health and CMV-seronegative.

This sequence joins TRBV6-6 and TRBJ2-1; D is unclear. V lost 8 bases, J lost 6 bases, and 11 bases lay in between. The germline V gene has CDR1 MNHNY and CDR2 SVGAGI (reference sequence). This CDR3 has 12 residues. CDR3 sequence reads: CASSPEFNEQFF. The DNA of the CDR3 is TGTGCCAGCTCCCCGGAGTTCAATGAGCAGTTCTTC.

J is TRBJ1-5 and V is TRBV19, with 8 bases aligning to TRBD1. Trimming took 7 bases from V and 4 from J; bases not matched to a gene: 9. The CDR3 contains 15 residues. CDR1 and CDR2 (germline): LNHDA, SQIVND (reference sequence). The CDR3 here is CASTTSTGVNQPQHF. CDR3 coding DNA: TGTGCCAGTACCACTTCGACAGGGGTTAATCAGCCCCAGCATTTT.

This rearrangement joins TRBV11-3 to TRBJ2-3; no clear D gene. This CDR3 spans 14 amino acids. The germline CDR1 and CDR2 sequences are SGHNT and YENEEA. With 4 bases removed from V and 2 bases from J, the gap between germline ends came to 10 bases. Written as DNA, the CDR3 is TGTGCCAGCAGCTCGGATAGCAACACAGATACGCAGTATTTT. Its translation is CASSSDSNTDTQYF.

The chain carries TRBV5-1 and TRBJ2-7, with D perhaps TRBD1 (6 bases). CDR1 is SGHRS and CDR2 is YFSETQ in the germline V gene. This CDR3 has 15 residues. The V end lost 0 bases, the J end lost 0 bases, and 10 bases lay between the germline ends. The CDR3 nucleotides are TGCGCCAGCAGCTTGGGACAGGCTTCCTCCTACGAGCAGTACTTC. Encoded protein: CASSLGQASSYEQYF.

The J gene is TRBJ2-5, the V gene TRBV5-1, with 7 positions matching TRBD2. CDR1 is SGHRS and CDR2 is YFSETQ in the germline V gene. J gave up 1 base and V 5 bases, and 2 bases lay outside the gene matches. This CDR3 spans 13 amino acids. The CDR3 here is CASRAGLQETQYF. CDR3 nucleotide sequence: TGCGCCAGCAGAGCGGGACTCCAAGAGACCCAGTACTTC.

The chain links TRBV10-1 to TRBJ2-7, with TRBD2 identical over 7 bases. The CDR3 consists of 15 residues. V gave up 6 bases and J gave up 5 bases; unmatched junction bases: 13. CDR1 is WNHNN, CDR2 SYGVQD, per germline (reference sequence). The CDR3 sequence is CASSVDMAGRDEQYF. The CDR3, as DNA: TGCGCCAGCAGCGTTGACATGGCGGGGAGGGACGAGCAGTACTTC.

The chain is built from TRBV27 and TRBJ1-4, with 7 bases fitting TRBD1. The germline V gene has CDR1 MNHEY and CDR2 SMNVEV (reference sequence). The CDR3 is 14 amino acids. V lost 3 bases, J lost 8 bases, and 6 bases stayed unmatched. The CDR3 loop is CASSFRDSVEKLFF. The CDR3 DNA follows: TGTGCCAGCAGTTTTCGGGACAGTGTCGAAAAACTGTTTTTT. Using reference TRBV27 and TRBJ1-4 for the parts outside the CDR3, the full variable domain is EAQVTQNPRYLITVTGKKLTVTCSQNMNHEYMSWYRQDPGLGLRQIYYSMNVEVTDKGDVPEGYKVSRKEKRNFPLILESPSPNQTSLYFCASSFRDSVEKLFFGSGTQLSVL.

J is TRBJ2-2 and V is TRBV4-1; D remains unclear. The germline gives CDR1 MGHRA, CDR2 YSYEKL. The V end was cut by 1 base, the J end by 3 bases, with 6 bases between. The CDR3 consists of 14 residues. This CDR3 is CASSQGRDTGELFF. The DNA for the CDR3 is TGCGCCAGCAGCCAAGGTCGAGACACCGGGGAGCTGTTTTTT.

This clone has just a few counts. The CDR3 end shows no conserved phenylalanine or tryptophan, and so a read error is likely. This chain joins TRBV10-3 and TRBJ1-5, with D possibly TRBD1 on 6 matching bases. V gave up 9 bases and J gave up 5 bases, with 11 bases separating them. The CDR3 is made up of 12 amino acids. CDR1 ENHRY and CDR2 SYGVKD come from the germline V gene. The CDR3 coding sequence is TGTGCCATACGGGACACCGATCAGCCCCAGCATGTT. Encoded protein: CAIRDTDQPQHV.

The CDR3 region has the DNA TGTGCCAGCAAGATAGGGAGGAACACTGAAGCTTTCTTT. Translation gives CASKIGRNTEAFF. The J gene is TRBJ1-1, the V gene TRBV6-5; D unresolved. Germline CDR1 and CDR2: MNHEY and SVGAGI. CDR3 length: 13 amino acids. The V end lost 7 bases, the J end lost 1 base, and 10 bases lay between the germline ends.

The chain combines TRBV7-9 with TRBJ1-2, with 9 bases lining up with TRBD1. Germline V gene sequence: CDR1 SEHNR, CDR2 FQNEAQ (reference sequence). Germline trimming cut 4 bases from V and 5 bases from J; bases unmatched to any gene: 5. CDR3 size: 14 residues. In nucleotides, the CDR3 is TGTGCCAGCAGCTCGGGACAGGGCCAGTATGGCTACACCTTC. Its translation: CASSSGQGQYGYTF.

This clone was counted once. V and J are TRBV5-1 and TRBJ1-2; 7 positions match TRBD1. CDR1 is SGHRS and CDR2 is YFSETQ in the germline V gene. There are 13 residues in the CDR3. J was trimmed by 3 bases and V by 4 bases; bases with no gene match: 3. The CDR3 nucleotides are TGCGCCAGCAGCCATGACAGGGACTATGGCTACACCTTC. Translating it yields CASSHDRDYGYTF.

This clone has only a few counts. The chain has TRBV5-1 and TRBJ2-1; TRBD2 is a possible D gene (5 bases). Germline V CDR1 and CDR2: SGHRS, YFSETQ. V was shortened by 0 bases and J by 7 bases, with 11 bases between the two germline ends. There are 14 residues in the CDR3. The CDR3 protein is CASSLGTLGNEQFF. Written as DNA, the CDR3 is TGCGCCAGCAGCTTGGGGACTTTGGGAAATGAGCAGTTCTTC.

In this sample, this clone turned up once. The chain employs TRBV27 and TRBJ2-7; 7 nucleotides match TRBD2. Per the germline V gene, CDR1 is MNHEY and CDR2 is SMNVEV (reference sequence). The CDR3 runs 15 residues. V shed 4 bases, J shed 6 bases, and the junction held 12 bases outside the gene matches. The CDR3 bases are TGTGCCAGCAGTTCCCCAGCGGGATACGGGTCCGAGCAGTACTTC. It specifies CASSSPAGYGSEQYF.

The table lists this clone with a few counts. The V and J genes are TRBV6-5 and TRBJ1-1; D is possibly TRBD1 (6 bases). V lost 4 bases to trimming and J lost 7 bases, with 19 bases between them. Germline CDR1 is MNHEY and CDR2 is SVGAGI. The CDR3 covers 15 residues. The CDR3 nucleotides are TGTGCCAGCAGTTCTGCAGGGGAAGGGGCATTTGAAGCTTTCTTT. Its protein is CASSSAGEGAFEAFF.